Following are 11 T cell receptor beta chains from one sample sequenced in a study of blood T cell repertoires in COVID-19. Only in-frame clones appear in the TCRdb table, and some are missing; sequencing was by immunoSEQ multiplex PCR. The sample yields fewer than 500,000 clones, approximately 90% seen once. The material sequenced was PBMCs or T cells enriched from blood (not recorded which). The origin of the receptors is a young man who had recovered from COVID-19.

The rearrangement uses TRBV27 and TRBJ1-1; 10 bases match TRBD1. Germline-derived CDR1 and CDR2 are MNHEY and SMNVEV (reference sequence). With V trimmed by 6 bases and J by 0 bases, 7 bases remained unmatched. The CDR3 length is 16 residues. CDR3 DNA sequence: TGTGCCAGCAGGGGACAGGGGTCTTACATGAACACTGAAGCTTTCTTT. Its translation is CASRGQGSYMNTEAFF.

V gene TRBV6-5 combines with J gene TRBJ1-2; 7 nucleotides agree with TRBD1. Germline trimming cut 4 bases from V and 8 bases from J; bases unmatched to any gene: 10. CDR1 MNHEY and CDR2 SVGAGI come from the germline V gene. This CDR3 is built from 14 residues. CDR3 DNA: TGTGCCAGCAGTTCCATCGACAGGGCCGGGGGCTACACCTTC. This codes for CASSSIDRAGGYTF.

J is TRBJ1-5 and V is TRBV3-1 (or the pseudogene TRBV3-2); no clear D gene. Trimming stripped 4 bases from V and 4 bases from J, with 5 bases between. Germline loops: CDR1 LGHDT, CDR2 YNNKEL (reference sequence). The CDR3 spans 12 residues. CDR3 DNA: TGTGCCAGCAGCCGTTTAAATCAGCCCCAGCATTTT. This encodes CASSRLNQPQHF.

To note about this clone: Germline and junction disagree at one end, which may indicate a read error. The chain has TRBV5-1 and TRBJ1-4; a possible D gene is TRBD1 (5 bases). The CDR3 spans 15 residues. Germline CDR1 and CDR2: SGHRS and YFSETQ. In nucleotides, the CDR3 is TGCGCCAGCAGCTCACGGGGGGGTTCTAACGAAAAACTGTTTTTT. Protein product: CASSSRGGSNEKLFF.

The rearrangement links TRBV12-3 or TRBV12-4 to TRBJ1-1; D remains ambiguous. V was cut by 5 bases and J by 1 base, with 8 bases left in between. The CDR3 is made up of 13 amino acids. CDR3 nucleotides: TGTGCCAGCAGTCCAACACAGAACACTGAAGCTTTCTTT. Its translation: CASSPTQNTEAFF.

This clone was observed once. The chain is built from TRBV3-1 (or the pseudogene TRBV3-2) and TRBJ2-7, with D perhaps TRBD1 (6 bases). CDR3 length equals 14 residues. Trimming stripped 4 bases from V and 5 bases from J, with 15 bases between. CDR1 LGHDT and CDR2 YNNKEL come from the germline V gene (reference sequence). DNA for the CDR3: TGTGCCAGCAGCCTGCCCGGACAGTTAAACGAGCAGTACTTC. It yields the protein CASSLPGQLNEQYF.

The J gene is TRBJ1-5, the V gene TRBV27; D is perhaps TRBD1 (5 bases). The length of the CDR3 is 15 residues. The V gene lost 5 bases and the J gene lost 10 bases, with 21 bases spanning the gap. In germline, CDR1 is MNHEY, CDR2 SMNVEV (reference sequence). The CDR3 nucleotides read TGTGCCAGCAGTCCCGACAGCGTTGTGGTTTTTCCCCAGCATTTT. Translation: CASSPDSVVVFPQHF.

The chain combines TRBV29-1 with TRBJ1-4; perhaps TRBD1 as D (5 bases). Trimming removed 7 bases at V and 0 bases at J, with 12 bases between. The CDR3 loop spans 14 amino acids. Germline V gene sequence: CDR1 SQVTM, CDR2 ANQGSEA. The CDR3 nucleotides read TGCAGCGCGAGTCAGGGCACAACTAATGAAAAACTGTTTTTT. It specifies CSASQGTTNEKLFF.

The V gene is TRBV6-5, the J gene TRBJ2-7; 9 bases line up with TRBD2. The V gene end was trimmed by 4 bases and the J gene end by 4 bases; junction bases not matched to a gene: 2. This CDR3 is built from 13 residues. CDR1 MNHEY and CDR2 SVGAGI come from the germline V gene. This CDR3 reads CASSLSGRYEQYF. The CDR3 DNA sequence: TGTGCCAGCAGTTTGAGCGGGAGGTACGAGCAGTACTTC.

The chain carries TRBV19 and TRBJ1-1; maybe TRBD1 (5 bases). This CDR3 has 14 residues. Germline-derived CDR1 and CDR2 are LNHDA and SQIVND (reference sequence). With 1 base removed from V and 4 bases from J, the gap between germline ends came to 10 bases. The CDR3 loop is CASSIGGHRTEAFF. The CDR3 DNA sequence: TGTGCCAGTAGTATAGGAGGACACCGCACTGAAGCTTTCTTT. Based on the CDR3 plus reference TRBV19 and TRBJ1-1, the full variable domain is DGGITQSPKYLFRKEGQNVTLSCEQNLNHDAMYWYRQDPGQGLRLIYYSQIVNDFQKGDIAEGYSVSREKKESFPLTVTSAQKNPTAFYLCASSIGGHRTEAFFGQGTRLTVV.

The chain carries TRBV9 and TRBJ2-1; 11 bases map to TRBD2. The CDR3 has 19 residues. After removal of 0 bases from V and 0 bases from J, the junction contained 8 bases not matched to a gene. The germline gives CDR1 SGDLS, CDR2 YYNGEE. The CDR3 bases are TGTGCCAGCAGCGTAGAGGGACTAGCGGCCGGAAGCTCCTACAATGAGCAGTTCTTC. Amino acids: CASSVEGLAAGSSYNEQFF. The full variable domain, with the rest looked up from reference TRBV9 and TRBJ2-1, is DSGVTQTPKHLITATGQRVTLRCSPRSGDLSVYWYQQSLDQGLQFLIQYYNGEERAKGNILERFSAQQFPDLHSELNLSSLELGDSALYFCASSVEGLAAGSSYNEQFFGPGTRLTVL.